A selection of T cell receptor beta chains follows, all from one sample in a study of blood T cell repertoires in COVID-19. Clones were read by immunoSEQ multiplex PCR, and TCRdb kept only the in-frame ones, dropping some. Altogether roughly 410,000 clones are present, roughly 86% being singletons, with the ten largest covering roughly 2.1%. Sequenced sample: peripheral blood. These receptors were taken from a woman between 55 and 75 years old with COVID-19, enrolled during active disease. The CDR3 runs from the conserved cysteine through the conserved F or W. The order of the fields is V gene, clone size, D gene, J gene, CDR3 protein, CDR3 DNA. D genes are given only for firm matches. Where a row states a size, it is once, few, many or the class of an expanded clone; other rows omit it.

TRBV10-3	.	TRBD1	TRBJ2-2	CAISEPRDRGSTPNTGELFF	TGTGCCATCAGTGAACCCAGGGACAGGGGGTCTACTCCGAACACCGGGGAGCTGTTTTTT
TRBV5-4	.	TRBD2	TRBJ2-5	CASSLRSGGASETQYF	TGTGCCAGCAGCTTGAGGAGCGGGGGGGCCTCGGAGACCCAGTACTTC
TRBV3-1/TRBV3-2	.	.	TRBJ1-5	CASSQGAGSNQPQHF	TGTGCCAGCAGCCAAGGGGCAGGGAGCAATCAGCCCCAGCATTTT
TRBV6-1	.	.	TRBJ2-7	CASSEWRTSYEQYF	TGTGCCAGCAGTGAATGGAGAACCTCCTACGAGCAGTACTTC
TRBV15	.	.	TRBJ2-3	CATSRAGGLEEDTQYF	TGTGCCACCAGCAGAGCGGGCGGGTTAGAGGAAGATACGCAGTATTTT
TRBV18	.	.	TRBJ1-2	CASSPPIRQEHYGYTF	TGTGCCAGCTCACCCCCGATCCGTCAGGAACACTATGGCTACACCTTC
TRBV6-6	.	TRBD1	TRBJ1-2	CASSNPGQGNYGYTF	TGTGCCAGCAGTAACCCGGGACAGGGAAACTATGGCTACACCTTC
TRBV19	.	TRBD1	TRBJ1-2	CASSIGHRGIGYTF	TGTGCCAGTAGTATTGGTCACAGGGGGATTGGCTACACCTTC
TRBV5-1	.	.	TRBJ2-7	CASSLGEGDSGEQYF	TGCGCCAGCAGCTTGGGAGAGGGGGATTCGGGGGAGCAGTACTTC
TRBV5-1	.	TRBD2	TRBJ2-1	CASSFLAGGGTYNEQFF	TGCGCCAGCAGCTTTCTAGCGGGGGGAGGAACCTACAATGAGCAGTTCTTC
TRBV5-8	.	TRBD1	TRBJ1-2	CASSWGDRSYGYTF	TGTGCCAGCAGCTGGGGGGACAGGTCCTATGGCTACACCTTC
TRBV9	.	.	TRBJ2-3	CASSVEVGGWTGSDTQYF	TGTGCCAGCAGCGTAGAGGTTGGGGGGTGGACTGGCTCAGATACGCAGTATTTT
TRBV6-1	.	TRBD1	TRBJ1-4	CASSANRGATNEKLFF	TGTGCCAGCAGTGCGAACAGGGGGGCAACTAATGAAAAACTGTTTTTT
TRBV19	.	TRBD1	TRBJ1-1	CAIYSALFRDRGLNTEAFF	TGTGCCATCTACTCAGCCCTCTTCAGGGACAGAGGACTGAACACTGAAGCTTTCTTT
TRBV5-1	.	.	TRBJ1-1	CASSLSANTEAFF	TGCGCCAGCAGCTTGAGCGCAAACACTGAAGCTTTCTTT
TRBV9	.	TRBD1	TRBJ2-5	CASSVEGAGGETQYF	TGTGCCAGCAGCGTAGAGGGGGCAGGGGGAGAGACCCAGTACTTC
TRBV18	.	TRBD1	TRBJ2-1	CASSPRSGQSYNEQFF	TGTGCCAGCTCACCACGATCGGGACAGAGCTACAATGAGCAGTTCTTC
TRBV9	.	TRBD2	TRBJ2-2	CASSVALAGGRTRNTGELFF	TGTGCCAGCAGCGTAGCTCTAGCGGGGGGGCGAACGAGAAACACCGGGGAGCTGTTTTTT
TRBV6-5	once	TRBD2	TRBJ2-5	CARLAGAQETQYF	TGTGCCAGGCTAGCGGGGGCCCAAGAGACCCAGTACTTC
TRBV5-4	.	.	TRBJ2-5	CASSRGETQYF	TGTGCCAGCAGCCGGGGGGAGACCCAGTACTTC
TRBV2	.	TRBD2	TRBJ2-3	CANSGLSHTDTQYF	TGTGCCAACTCGGGACTATCCCACACAGATACGCAGTATTTT
TRBV11-3	once	.	TRBJ2-5	CASSLGSEPWETQYF	TGTGCCAGCAGCTTAGGATCCGAGCCGTGGGAGACCCAGTACTTC
TRBV5-5	.	.	TRBJ1-2	CASSLGAGINYGYTF	TGTGCCAGCAGCTTGGGAGCAGGTATAAACTATGGCTACACCTTC
TRBV19	.	TRBD1	TRBJ1-5	CASSIPGGGQPQHF	TGTGCCAGTAGTATCCCAGGGGGCGGTCAGCCCCAGCATTTT
TRBV3-1/TRBV3-2	.	.	TRBJ2-7	CASSPLGASYEQYF	TGTGCCAGCAGCCCCTTAGGGGCCTCCTACGAGCAGTACTTC
TRBV19	.	.	TRBJ2-1	CASSPDRYNEQFF	TGTGCCAGTAGTCCTGACAGATACAATGAGCAGTTCTTC
TRBV7-2	.	TRBD1	TRBJ2-1	CASSRGQGVIGEQFF	TGTGCCAGCAGCCGGGGACAGGGGGTGATTGGTGAGCAGTTCTTC
TRBV5-8	.	TRBD1	TRBJ1-5	CASSLGQGWANQPQHF	TGTGCCAGCAGCTTGGGACAGGGATGGGCCAATCAGCCCCAGCATTTT
TRBV15	once	TRBD1	TRBJ2-1	CATSRGGQGSYNEQFF	TGTGCCACCAGCAGAGGGGGACAGGGCTCCTACAATGAGCAGTTCTTC
TRBV5-6	.	TRBD1	TRBJ2-2	CASSTHRQGANTGELFF	TGTGCCAGCAGCACTCACCGACAGGGGGCGAACACCGGGGAGCTGTTTTTT
TRBV11-3	.	.	TRBJ1-6	CASSLGGGSPLHF	TGTGCCAGCAGCTTAGGGGGCGGTTCACCCCTCCACTTT
TRBV11-3	.	TRBD1	TRBJ1-1	CASSQDRGTEAFF	TGTGCCAGCAGCCAAGACAGGGGCACTGAAGCTTTCTTT
TRBV19	.	TRBD2	TRBJ2-1	CASSGTSGGALEQFF	TGTGCCAGTAGTGGGACTAGCGGGGGGGCCCTTGAGCAGTTCTTC
TRBV3-1/TRBV3-2	.	TRBD2	TRBJ2-3	CASSQGTSGLTDTQYF	TGTGCCAGCAGCCAGGGGACTAGCGGACTCACAGATACGCAGTATTTT
TRBV18	.	TRBD2	TRBJ2-1	CASSPTSGKSNEQFF	TGTGCCAGCTCCCCGACTAGCGGGAAAAGCAATGAGCAGTTCTTC
TRBV2	.	TRBD2	TRBJ2-5	CATRSSGGARDTQYF	TGTGCCACCCGATCTAGCGGGGGGGCTAGAGATACCCAGTACTTC